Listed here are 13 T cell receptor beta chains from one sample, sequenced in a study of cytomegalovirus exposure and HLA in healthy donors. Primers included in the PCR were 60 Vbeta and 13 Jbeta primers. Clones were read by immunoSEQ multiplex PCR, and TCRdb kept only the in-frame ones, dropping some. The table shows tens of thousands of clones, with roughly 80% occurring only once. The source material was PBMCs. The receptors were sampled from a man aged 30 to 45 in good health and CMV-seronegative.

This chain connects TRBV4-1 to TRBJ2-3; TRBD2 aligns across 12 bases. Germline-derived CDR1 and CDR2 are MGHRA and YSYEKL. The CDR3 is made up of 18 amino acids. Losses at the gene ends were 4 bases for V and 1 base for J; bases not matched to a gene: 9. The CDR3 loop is CASSPVTSGRGGTDTQYF. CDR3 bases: TGCGCCAGCAGCCCGGTGACTAGCGGGAGAGGAGGCACAGATACGCAGTATTTT.

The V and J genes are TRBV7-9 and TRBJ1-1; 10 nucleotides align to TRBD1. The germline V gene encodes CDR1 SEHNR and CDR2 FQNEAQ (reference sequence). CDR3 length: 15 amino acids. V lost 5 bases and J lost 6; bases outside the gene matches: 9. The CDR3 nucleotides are TGTGCCAGCAGCGGCCGGACAGGGGGTCGGCCTGAAGCTTTCTTT. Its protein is CASSGRTGGRPEAFF.

The CDR3 region is CATSRGTSGTDTQYF. DNA for the CDR3: TGTGCCACCAGCAGGGGGACTAGCGGGACAGATACGCAGTATTTT. The chain combines TRBV15 with TRBJ2-3, with TRBD2 identical over 12 bases. CDR1 and CDR2 (germline): LNHNV, YYDKDF (reference sequence). The CDR3 loop spans 15 amino acids. V trimming: 3 bases; J trimming: 3 bases; junction bases outside the gene matches: 1.

The CDR3 protein is CASSLFGVVTDTQYF. CDR3 sequence (DNA): TGTGCCAGCAGCTTATTCGGGGTCGTGACAGATACGCAGTATTTT. The rearrangement joins TRBV7-9 to TRBJ2-3; D might be TRBD2 (5 bases). Germline CDR1 reads SEHNR; CDR2 reads FQNEAQ (reference sequence). Trimming cost V 2 bases and J 3 bases, with 12 bases left between them. The CDR3 is 15 amino acids. The full variable domain, with the rest looked up from reference TRBV7-9 and TRBJ2-3, is DTGVSQNPRHKITKRGQNVTFRCDPISEHNRLYWYRQTLGQGPEFLTYFQNEAQLEKSRLLSDRFSAERPKGSFSTLEIQRTEQGDSAMYLCASSLFGVVTDTQYFGPGTRLTVL.

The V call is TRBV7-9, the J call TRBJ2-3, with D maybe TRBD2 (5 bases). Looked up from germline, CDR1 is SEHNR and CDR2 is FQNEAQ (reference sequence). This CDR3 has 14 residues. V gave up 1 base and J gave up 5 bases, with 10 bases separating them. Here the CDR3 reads CASSLDTLEDTQYF. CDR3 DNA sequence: TGTGCCAGCAGCTTAGACACACTAGAAGATACGCAGTATTTT.

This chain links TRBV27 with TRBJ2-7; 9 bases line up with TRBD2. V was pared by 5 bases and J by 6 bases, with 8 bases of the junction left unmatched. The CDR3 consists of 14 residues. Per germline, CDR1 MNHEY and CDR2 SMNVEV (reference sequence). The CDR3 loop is CASSQGGLASEQYF. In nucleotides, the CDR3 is TGTGCCAGCAGTCAAGGGGGACTAGCTTCCGAGCAGTACTTC.

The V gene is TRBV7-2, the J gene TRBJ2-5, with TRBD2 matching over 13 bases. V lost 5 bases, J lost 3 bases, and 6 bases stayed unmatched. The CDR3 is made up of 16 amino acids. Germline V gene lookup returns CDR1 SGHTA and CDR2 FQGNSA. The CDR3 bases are TGTGCCAGCAGCATGCTCGGGACTAGCGGGAAAGAGACCCAGTACTTC. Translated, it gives CASSMLGTSGKETQYF.

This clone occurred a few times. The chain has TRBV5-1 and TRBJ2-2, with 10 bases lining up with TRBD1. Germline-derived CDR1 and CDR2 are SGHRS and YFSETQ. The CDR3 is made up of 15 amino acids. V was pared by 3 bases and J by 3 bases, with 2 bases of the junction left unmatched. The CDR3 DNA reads TGCGCCAGCAGCTCCGGACAGGGGGACACCGGGGAGCTGTTTTTT. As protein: CASSSGQGDTGELFF. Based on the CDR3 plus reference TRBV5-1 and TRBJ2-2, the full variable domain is KAGVTQTPRYLIKTRGQQVTLSCSPISGHRSVSWYQQTPGQGLQFLFEYFSETQRNKGNFPGRFSGRQFSNSRSEMNVSTLELGDSALYLCASSSGQGDTGELFFGEGSRLTVL.

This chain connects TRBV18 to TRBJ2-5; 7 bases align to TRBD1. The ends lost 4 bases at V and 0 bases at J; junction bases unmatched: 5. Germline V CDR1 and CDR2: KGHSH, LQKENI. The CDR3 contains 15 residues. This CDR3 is CASSLSGGHQETQYF. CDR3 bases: TGTGCCAGCTCACTCTCAGGGGGACACCAAGAGACCCAGTACTTC.

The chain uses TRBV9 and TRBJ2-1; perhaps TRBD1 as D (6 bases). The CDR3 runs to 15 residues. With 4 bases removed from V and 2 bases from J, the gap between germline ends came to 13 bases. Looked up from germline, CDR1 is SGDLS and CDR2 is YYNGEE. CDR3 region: CASSPGQSTYNEQFF. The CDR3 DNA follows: TGTGCCAGCAGCCCAGGACAGTCCACCTACAATGAGCAGTTCTTC.

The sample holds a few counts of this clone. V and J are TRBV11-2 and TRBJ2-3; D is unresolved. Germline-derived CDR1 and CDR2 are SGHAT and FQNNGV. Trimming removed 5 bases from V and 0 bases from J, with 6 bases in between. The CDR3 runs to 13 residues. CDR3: CASSPQSTDTQYF. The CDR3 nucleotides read TGTGCCAGCAGCCCGCAGAGCACAGATACGCAGTATTTT.

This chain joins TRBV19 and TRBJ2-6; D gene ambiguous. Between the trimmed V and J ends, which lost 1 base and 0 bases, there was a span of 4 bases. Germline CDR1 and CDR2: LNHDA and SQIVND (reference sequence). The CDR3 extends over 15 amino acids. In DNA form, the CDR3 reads TGTGCCAGTAGTATAGTTAGCTCTGGGGCCAACGTCCTGACTTTC. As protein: CASSIVSSGANVLTF. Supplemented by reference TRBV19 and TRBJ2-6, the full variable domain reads DGGITQSPKYLFRKEGQNVTLSCEQNLNHDAMYWYRQDPGQGLRLIYYSQIVNDFQKGDIAEGYSVSREKKESFPLTVTSAQKNPTAFYLCASSIVSSGANVLTFGAGSRLTVL.

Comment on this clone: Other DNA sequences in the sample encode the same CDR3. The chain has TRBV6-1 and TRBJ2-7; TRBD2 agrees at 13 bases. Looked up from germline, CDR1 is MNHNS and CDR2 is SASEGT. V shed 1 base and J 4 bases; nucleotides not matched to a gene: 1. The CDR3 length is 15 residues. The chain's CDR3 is CASSEGTSGSYEQYF. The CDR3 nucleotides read TGTGCCAGCAGTGAAGGGACTAGCGGGAGTTACGAGCAGTACTTC.